A selection of T cell receptor beta chains follows, all from one sample in a study of PD-1 blockade in classical Hodgkin lymphoma. This table comes from immunoSEQ multiplex PCR, and its TCRdb copy is limited to in-frame clones, with some not included. The table shows about 30,000 clones, with over 55% occurring only once. This material consisted of peripheral blood mononuclear cells (PBMCs), taken before the second cycle of nivolumab. Every receptor here comes from a human donor with classical Hodgkin lymphoma. Each CDR3 is given with its conserved first and last residue. Fields, in order: CDR3 protein, CDR3 DNA, clone size, V gene, D gene, J gene. A D gene is named only where the DNA matches it firmly. Clone size appears in some rows only: once, few, many, or a class for an expanded clone.

CATRQYNQPQHF	TGTGCCACCAGGCAGTACAATCAGCCCCAGCATTTT	-	TRBV15	-	TRBJ1-5
CAARQDLNSPLHF	TGTGCCGCCCGACAGGACCTAAATTCACCCCTCCACTTT	-	TRBV10-3	-	TRBJ1-6
CASSLLGQNIQYF	TGTGCCAGCAGCTTACTGGGGCAAAACATTCAGTACTTC	-	TRBV7-8	-	TRBJ2-4
CASSLRTSGGAAFF	TGTGCCAGCAGCCTTCGGACTAGCGGGGGGGCGGCGTTCTTC	-	TRBV2	TRBD2	TRBJ2-1
CASTPTGDASYEQYF	TGTGCCAGCACCCCGACGGGTGATGCCTCCTACGAGCAGTACTTC	-	TRBV28	-	TRBJ2-7
CASSIMTVDNQPQHF	TGTGCCAGTAGTATTATGACCGTGGACAATCAGCCCCAGCATTTT	once	TRBV19	-	TRBJ1-5
CASSVGTGVLEQYF	TGTGCCAGCAGCGTTGGGACAGGGGTTCTCGAGCAGTACTTC	-	TRBV9	TRBD1	TRBJ2-7
CASEDGTGSYEQYF	TGTGCCAGCGAGGACGGGACAGGATCCTACGAGCAGTACTTC	-	TRBV7-9	TRBD1	TRBJ2-7
CASSEWAGGGAEAFF	TGTGCCAGCAGTGAATGGGCCGGGGGGGGCGCTGAAGCTTTCTTT	few	TRBV2	-	TRBJ1-1
CSATGKETQYF	TGCAGTGCGACTGGGAAGGAGACCCAGTACTTC	-	TRBV20-1	-	TRBJ2-5
CASSDRVTEAFF	TGCGCCAGCAGTGACAGGGTAACTGAAGCTTTCTTT	-	TRBV10-1	-	TRBJ1-1
CASSTGTRSTDTQYF	TGTGCCAGCAGCACCGGGACCCGTAGCACAGATACGCAGTATTTT	-	TRBV7-3	-	TRBJ2-3
CASRGGRGMTEAFF	TGTGCCAGCCGCGGTGGGCGGGGAATGACTGAAGCTTTCTTT	few	TRBV2	-	TRBJ1-1
CASRPGTATLTAFF	TGTGCCAGCAGGCCAGGGACGGCCACACTGACAGCTTTCTTT	-	TRBV2	-	TRBJ1-1
CASSWTLATDTQYF	TGTGCCAGCAGCTGGACACTAGCCACAGATACGCAGTATTTT	few	TRBV5-6	-	TRBJ2-3
CASSENTGHYGYTF	TGTGCCAGCAGTGAGAACACAGGGCACTATGGCTACACCTTC	-	TRBV2	-	TRBJ1-2
CASSETGGNYGYTF	TGTGCCAGCAGCGAAACAGGGGGCAACTATGGCTACACCTTC	-	TRBV11-2	TRBD1	TRBJ1-2
CASSSQGLIYEQYF	TGTGCCAGCAGCTCCCAGGGGCTAATCTACGAGCAGTACTTC	-	TRBV5-6	-	TRBJ2-7
CASSLSAGVNGELFF	TGTGCCAGCAGCTTATCAGCGGGGGTTAACGGGGAGCTGTTTTTT	few	TRBV7-6	TRBD2	TRBJ2-2
CASSLVGFHEQFF	TGTGCCAGCAGTTTAGTGGGGTTCCATGAGCAGTTCTTC	once	TRBV27	-	TRBJ2-1
CASSTQIQETQYF	TGTGCCAGCAGCACCCAAATCCAAGAGACCCAGTACTTC	-	TRBV7-9	-	TRBJ2-5
CASSLRGLFETQYF	TGTGCCAGCAGTTTGAGGGGTCTCTTCGAGACCCAGTACTTC	-	TRBV28	-	TRBJ2-5
CASSADLNQPQHF	TGTGCCAGCAGTGCCGACCTCAATCAGCCCCAGCATTTT	few	TRBV6-1	-	TRBJ1-5
CSVEPLNTEAFF	TGCAGCGTTGAACCACTGAACACTGAAGCTTTCTTT	-	TRBV29-1	-	TRBJ1-1
CASKGGVGTGELFF	TGTGCCAGCAAGGGGGGAGTTGGCACCGGGGAGCTGTTTTTT	few	TRBV5-4	-	TRBJ2-2
CASSLLARDTEAFF	TGTGCCAGCAGCTTACTCGCCCGCGACACTGAAGCTTTCTTT	-	TRBV7-3	-	TRBJ1-1
CASSGTGDEQYF	TGTGCCAGCTCTGGGACAGGGGACGAGCAGTACTTC	-	TRBV18	TRBD1	TRBJ2-7
CASSSDSGANVLTF	TGTGCCAGCAGCTCTGACTCTGGGGCCAACGTCCTGACTTTC	-	TRBV6-5	-	TRBJ2-6
CASSYSNLDEQFF	TGTGCCAGCAGTTACTCGAATCTTGATGAGCAGTTCTTC	-	TRBV6-5	-	TRBJ2-1
CASSPWGNQETQYF	TGTGCCAGCAGCCCTTGGGGGAACCAAGAGACCCAGTACTTC	-	TRBV11-1	-	TRBJ2-5
CASSLSWQAQETQYF	TGTGCCAGCAGTTTATCGTGGCAGGCCCAAGAGACCCAGTACTTC	-	TRBV27	-	TRBJ2-5
CASSLQVPRIDTF	TGTGCCAGCAGCTTGCAGGTCCCCAGAATTGACACCTTC	-	TRBV5-6	-	TRBJ1-2
CASSLSAETGGTNEKLFF	TGTGCCAGCAGTTTATCGGCAGAGACAGGGGGCACTAATGAAAAACTGTTTTTT	-	TRBV27	TRBD1	TRBJ1-4
CASSLSGQGYGYTF	TGTGCCAGCAGCTTAAGTGGACAGGGCTATGGCTACACCTTC	-	TRBV13	TRBD1	TRBJ1-2
CASSLLGGGYEQYF	TGTGCCAGCAGCTTGCTAGGGGGCGGCTACGAGCAGTACTTC	-	TRBV5-4	TRBD1	TRBJ2-7
CASTKSGTQYF	TGTGCCAGCACGAAGAGTGGGACCCAGTACTTC	few	TRBV7-8	-	TRBJ2-5
CASSPIVNTEAFF	TGTGCCAGCTCACCAATAGTGAACACTGAAGCTTTCTTT	few	TRBV18	-	TRBJ1-1
CASRESGNYEQYF	TGTGCCAGCAGGGAATCGGGAAACTACGAGCAGTACTTC	-	TRBV13	-	TRBJ2-7
CASSQVEGTQPQHF	TGCGCCAGCAGCCAAGTGGAGGGTACTCAGCCCCAGCATTTT	-	TRBV4-1	-	TRBJ1-5
CASMKSQGGPGELFF	TGCGCCAGCATGAAGAGTCAGGGAGGTCCCGGGGAGCTGTTTTTT	-	TRBV5-1	-	TRBJ2-2
CASSLALGFSTGYTEAFF	TGTGCCAGCAGCTTAGCGCTCGGTTTTTCGACAGGGTATACTGAAGCTTTCTTT	-	TRBV7-2	TRBD1	TRBJ1-1
CASKDQETQYF	TGTGCCAGCAAGGATCAAGAGACCCAGTACTTC	once	TRBV5-6	-	TRBJ2-5
CAISDGQGRSLNQPQHF	TGTGCCATCAGTGACGGTCAGGGCCGGTCGCTAAATCAGCCCCAGCATTTT	-	TRBV10-3	-	TRBJ1-5
CASSLDFAGDQPQHF	TGTGCCAGCAGCTTGGATTTTGCAGGGGACCAGCCCCAGCATTTT	-	TRBV5-5	-	TRBJ1-5
CASSLAWGSGNTIYF	TGTGCCAGCAGCTTAGCGTGGGGATCTGGAAACACCATATATTTT	-	TRBV7-9	-	TRBJ1-3
CASSATAGTVNSPLHF	TGTGCCAGCAGCGCAACGGCCGGGACAGTAAATTCACCCCTCCACTTT	-	TRBV9	TRBD1	TRBJ1-6
CASRPGGSSSPLHF	TGTGCCAGCAGGCCGGGGGGTTCGAGTTCACCCCTCCACTTT	few	TRBV27	-	TRBJ1-6
CASSITDNYGYTF	TGTGCCAGTAGTATAACCGATAACTATGGCTACACCTTC	-	TRBV19	-	TRBJ1-2
CASSLAVNTGELFF	TGTGCCAGCAGCTTAGCGGTGAACACCGGGGAGCTGTTTTTT	-	TRBV7-6	-	TRBJ2-2
CASSQVTRLVGEQFF	TGTGCCAGCAGCCAAGTTACCCGACTAGTTGGTGAGCAGTTCTTC	-	TRBV14	-	TRBJ2-1
CASSESLGPPTDTQYF	TGCGCCAGCAGTGAGTCGCTGGGACCCCCCACAGATACGCAGTATTTT	-	TRBV10-2	-	TRBJ2-3
CASSYSPYYGYTF	TGTGCCAGCAGTTACTCCCCTTACTATGGCTACACCTTC	few	TRBV6-5	-	TRBJ1-2
CASRLRPGSTDTQYF	TGTGCCAGCAGGTTACGCCCAGGTAGCACAGATACGCAGTATTTT	-	TRBV6-1	-	TRBJ2-3
CASSFGLAGGEEQYF	TGTGCCAGCAGCTTTGGACTAGCGGGGGGAGAAGAGCAGTACTTC	-	TRBV5-8	TRBD2	TRBJ2-7